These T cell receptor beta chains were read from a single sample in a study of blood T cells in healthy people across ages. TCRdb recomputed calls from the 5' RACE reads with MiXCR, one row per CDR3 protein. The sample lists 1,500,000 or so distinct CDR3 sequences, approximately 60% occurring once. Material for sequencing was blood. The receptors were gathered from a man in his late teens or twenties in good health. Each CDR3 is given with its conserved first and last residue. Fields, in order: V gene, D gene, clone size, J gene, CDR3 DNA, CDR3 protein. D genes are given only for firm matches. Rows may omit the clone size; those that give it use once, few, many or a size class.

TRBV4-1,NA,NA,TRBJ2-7,TGCGCCGGCAGCCAAAGGTTGGGCGGTTCGTCCTACGAGCAGTACTTC,CAGSQRLGGSSYEQYF
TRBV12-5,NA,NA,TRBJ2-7,TGTGCTAGTGTTCTTGCGGACAGAAGCTACGAGCAGTACTTC,CASVLADRSYEQYF
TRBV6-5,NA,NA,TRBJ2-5,TGTGCCAGCAAGAAAGAGACCCAGTACTTC,CASKKETQYF
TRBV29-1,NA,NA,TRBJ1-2,TGCAGCGTTGATCCGGAACAGAGCTATGGCTACACCTTC,CSVDPEQSYGYTF
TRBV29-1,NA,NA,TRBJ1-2,TGCAGCGTTGTGGACAGAGGAGGTTCGGGCTACACCTTC,CSVVDRGGSGYTF
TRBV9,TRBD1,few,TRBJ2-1,TGTGCCAGCAGCGAGACAGGGGGCCCCTACAATGAGCAGTTCTTC,CASSETGGPYNEQFF
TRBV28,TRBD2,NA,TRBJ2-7,TGTGCCACCGGGGGGGGACTACTCTACTACGAGCAGTACTTC,CATGGGLLYYEQYF
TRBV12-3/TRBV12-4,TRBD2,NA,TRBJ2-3,TGTGCCAGCAGTTTAGGGAGCGGGGGGCTTGGGGATACGCAGTATTTT,CASSLGSGGLGDTQYF
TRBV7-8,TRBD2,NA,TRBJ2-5,TGTGCCAGCAGCTTAGCCTCGGGCGTGCTAGCGGGGGAACAAGAGACCCAGTACTTC,CASSLASGVLAGEQETQYF
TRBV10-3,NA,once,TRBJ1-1,TGTGCCATCAGTGTTTCTATTGGGGAGGACACCGAAGCTTTCTTT,CAISVSIGEDTEAFF
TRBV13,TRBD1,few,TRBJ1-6,TGTGCCAGCAGCCCTGGAGACAGGGGCTATAATTCACCCCTCCACTTT,CASSPGDRGYNSPLHF
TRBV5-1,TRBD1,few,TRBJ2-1,TGCGCCAGCAGCGGTTCAGGGGGCTCAAGTGAGCAGTTCTTC,CASSGSGGSSEQFF
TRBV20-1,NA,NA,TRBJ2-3,TGCAGTGCTACTATTGCTAGCGACAGCACAGATACGCAGTATTTT,CSATIASDSTDTQYF
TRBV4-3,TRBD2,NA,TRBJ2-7,TGCGCCAGCAGCCAAGTTAGCGGGGTAACCTACGAGCAGTACTTC,CASSQVSGVTYEQYF
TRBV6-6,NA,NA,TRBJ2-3,TGTGCCAGCAAAACCCTAGCGAACACAGATACGCAGTATTTT,CASKTLANTDTQYF
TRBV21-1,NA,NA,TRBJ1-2,TGTGCCAGCAGCAAGCACAGGGACGGCTACACCTTC,CASSKHRDGYTF
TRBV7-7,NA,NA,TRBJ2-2,TGTGCTAGCAGCTCTAGGCCGGGACCAGGATTCACCGGGGAGCTGTTTTTT,CASSSRPGPGFTGELFF
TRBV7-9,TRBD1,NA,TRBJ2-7,TGTGCCAGCAGCGGACCGGGACAGGAGTCCTACGAGCAGTACTTC,CASSGPGQESYEQYF
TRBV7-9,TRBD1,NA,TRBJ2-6,TGTGCCAGCAGCTTAGACCCGTGGGACAGCAAGAAGGGGGCCAACGTCCTGACTTTC,CASSLDPWDSKKGANVLTF
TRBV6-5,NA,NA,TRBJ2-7,TGTGCCAGCAGTGGGCCAGAGGCTCCCTACGAGCAGTACTTC,CASSGPEAPYEQYF
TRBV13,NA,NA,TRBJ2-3,TGTGCCAGCAGCTTAGGACAGGGTATCGATACGCAGTATTTT,CASSLGQGIDTQYF
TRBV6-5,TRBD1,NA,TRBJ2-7,TGTGCCAGCAGGGGGGACAGCCTGACCTACGAGCAGTACTTC,CASRGDSLTYEQYF